The 14 T cell receptor beta chains below all came from one sample that was sequenced in a study of shared clonotypes between healthy human individuals. Naive CD8 isolation took CD45RO-negative cells positively selected for CCR7 and excluded terminally differentiated effector memory CD45RA+ cells. Profiled with immunoSEQ multiplex PCR; TCRdb holds only in-frame clones, not every one. The sample yields more than 550,000 clones, just over 90% seen once. The specimen was naive CD8+ T cells sorted from blood. The receptor source for this set is a man aged 25 to 45 in good health.

The V and J genes are TRBV19 and TRBJ1-5; 9 bases agree with TRBD1. From germline, CDR1 is LNHDA and CDR2 SQIVND (reference sequence). This CDR3 region has 14 residues. Trimming cost V 7 bases and J 6 bases; bases outside gene matches: 7. CDR3 in amino acids: CASTMTGGLQPQHF. The CDR3 DNA is TGTGCCAGTACCATGACAGGGGGGCTTCAGCCCCAGCATTTT.

Regarding this clone: A junction boundary mismatches the germline segment, possibly from a read error. The sample holds other DNA sequences that translate to the same CDR3. The chain carries TRBV27 and TRBJ2-7; D is unresolved. The CDR3 sequence is 13 residues long. The V gene's germline CDR1 is MNHEY and CDR2 SMNVEV (reference sequence). The CDR3 reads CASSLSSTYEQYF. The CDR3, as DNA: TGCGCCAGCAGTTTATCGAGCACCTACGAGCAGTACTTC.

This clone showed up just once. The chain recombines TRBV7-2 with TRBJ2-6; 7 bases agree with TRBD1. The CDR3 is made up of 17 amino acids. Germline-derived CDR1 and CDR2 are SGHTA and FQGNSA. V gave up 6 bases and J gave up 0 bases; unmatched junction bases: 8. This chain's CDR3 is CASRSDRDGSGANVLTF. DNA of the CDR3: TGTGCCAGCAGGTCCGACAGGGACGGCTCTGGGGCCAACGTCCTGACTTTC. The variable domain in full, completed from reference TRBV7-2 and TRBJ2-6, reads GAGVSQSPSNKVTEKGKDVELRCDPISGHTALYWYRQSLGQGLEFLIYFQGNSAPDKSGLPSDRFSAERTGGSVSTLTIQRTQQEDSAVYLCASRSDRDGSGANVLTFGAGSRLTVL.

This chain joins TRBV15 and TRBJ1-3, with D unresolved. Germline V gives CDR1 LNHNV, CDR2 YYDKDF (reference sequence). This CDR3 is built from 21 residues. The ends were cut back, 1 base at V and 0 bases at J, with 25 bases in the middle. CDR3 in amino acids: CATSRVIPGQLPYSSGNTIYF. In DNA, the CDR3 is TGTGCCACCAGCAGAGTCATACCGGGCCAACTCCCATACAGCTCTGGAAACACCATATATTTT. Filled out from reference TRBV15 and TRBJ1-3, the complete variable domain reads DAMVIQNPRYQVTQFGKPVTLSCSQTLNHNVMYWYQQKSSQAPKLLFHYYDKDFNNEADTPDNFQSRRPNTSFCFLDIRSPGLGDTAMYLCATSRVIPGQLPYSSGNTIYFGEGSWLTVV.

This rearrangement joins TRBV7-3 to TRBJ2-3; D not certain. This CDR3 is 14 amino acids long. CDR1 SGHTA and CDR2 FQGTGA come from the germline V gene. Trimming shortened V by 5 bases and J by 4 bases, and 13 bases separated the two germline ends. CDR3 bases: TGTGCCAGCAGCCTCCTCCCAGGACCAGATACGCAGTATTTT. Amino acid sequence: CASSLLPGPDTQYF. The complete variable domain, with remaining parts taken from reference TRBV7-3 and TRBJ2-3, reads GAGVSQTPSNKVTEKGKYVELRCDPISGHTALYWYRQSLGQGPEFLIYFQGTGAADDSGLPNDRFFAVRPEGSVSTLKIQRTERGDSAVYLCASSLLPGPDTQYFGPGTRLTVL.

The chain uses TRBV9 and TRBJ2-2; 7 nucleotides match TRBD2. Looked up from germline, CDR1 is SGDLS and CDR2 is YYNGEE. J gave up 6 bases and V 7 bases, and 9 bases lay outside the gene matches. This CDR3 is 14 amino acids long. CDR3 in amino acids: CASAREGIAGELFF. DNA for the CDR3: TGTGCCAGCGCGAGGGAGGGTATCGCCGGGGAGCTGTTTTTT. Drawing the rest from reference TRBV9 and TRBJ2-2, the complete variable domain is DSGVTQTPKHLITATGQRVTLRCSPRSGDLSVYWYQQSLDQGLQFLIQYYNGEERAKGNILERFSAQQFPDLHSELNLSSLELGDSALYFCASAREGIAGELFFGEGSRLTVL.

CDR3 sequence (DNA): TGTGCCAGCAGTCCCCGTTCGGAGGTTCCAGCGTTCTCCTACGAGCAGTACTTC. It encodes CASSPRSEVPAFSYEQYF. This sequence joins TRBV28 and TRBJ2-7; possible D gene TRBD2, 5 bases. There are 18 residues in the CDR3. Trimming stripped 5 bases from V and 0 bases from J, with 23 bases between. The germline CDR1 and CDR2 sequences are MDHEN and SYDVKM.

This sequence joins TRBV10-3 and TRBJ2-1; weak D call: TRBD1 (5 bases). Germline loops: CDR1 ENHRY, CDR2 SYGVKD. The CDR3 runs to 17 residues. Trimming left V 3 bases short and J 3 bases short, with 18 bases between. CDR3 amino acids: CAISDPTVLSHYNEQFF. CDR3 nucleotide sequence: TGTGCCATCAGTGACCCGACAGTCCTGAGTCACTACAATGAGCAGTTCTTC.

V is TRBV11-3 and J is TRBJ1-3; D is ambiguous. The CDR3 consists of 16 residues. The V gene lost 1 base and the J gene lost 0 bases, with 10 bases spanning the gap. The germline V gene has CDR1 SGHNT and CDR2 YENEEA. The CDR3 is CASSLAFGNSGNTIYF. The CDR3 DNA reads TGTGCCAGCAGCTTAGCATTCGGGAACTCTGGAAACACCATATATTTT.

This clone was seen just once. This sequence joins TRBV7-9 and TRBJ1-2; TRBD1 matches 9 bases. The CDR3 consists of 14 residues. The J segment lost 7 bases and the V segment lost 1 base, leaving 4 bases of the junction unmatched. Looked up from germline, CDR1 is SEHNR and CDR2 is FQNEAQ (reference sequence). The CDR3 DNA reads TGTGCCAGCAGCTTAGGGGGACAGGGACGTGGCTACACCTTC. The encoded protein is CASSLGGQGRGYTF.

A note on this clone: The sample carries other DNA sequences with the same CDR3. V gene TRBV29-1 combines with J gene TRBJ1-1; no clear D. Trimming shortened V by 0 bases and J by 5 bases, and 4 bases separated the two germline ends. The germline CDR1 and CDR2 sequences are SQVTM and ANQGSEA. The CDR3 has 11 amino acids. The CDR3 DNA sequence: TGCAGCGTTGAAGACAGTACTGAAGCTTTCTTT. Its protein product is CSVEDSTEAFF.

The chain recombines TRBV28 with TRBJ2-6; D is unclear. The germline V gene has CDR1 MDHEN and CDR2 SYDVKM. V lost 6 bases to trimming and J lost 0 bases, with 18 bases between them. CDR3 length equals 18 residues. In DNA, the CDR3 is TGTGCCAGCAGAACGACCGGTTCTCACTACTCTGGGGCCAACGTCCTGACTTTC. Translation gives CASRTTGSHYSGANVLTF.

CDR3 in amino acids: CASGPGLADYNEQFF. The CDR3 coding sequence is TGTGCTAGTGGACCGGGACTAGCGGACTACAATGAGCAGTTCTTC. The chain combines TRBV12-5 with TRBJ2-1, with 11 bases fitting TRBD2. V lost 6 bases, J lost 3 bases, and 4 bases stayed unmatched. CDR3 length: 15 amino acids. Germline-derived CDR1 and CDR2 are LGHNT and FRNRAP. Variable domain in full (rest from reference TRBV12-5 and TRBJ2-1): DARVTQTPRHKVTEMGQEVTMRCQPILGHNTVFWYRQTMMQGLELLAYFRNRAPLDDSGMPKDRFSAEMPDATLATLKIQPSEPRDSAVYFCASGPGLADYNEQFFGPGTRLTVL.

J is TRBJ1-1 and V is TRBV13; 9 bases map to TRBD1. There are 11 residues in the CDR3. J lost 10 bases, V lost 6 bases, and 3 bases had no gene match. From germline, CDR1 is PRHDT and CDR2 FYEKMQ (reference sequence). The CDR3 region has the DNA TGTGCCAGCAGGATGACAGGGGGAGCTTTCTTT. Protein: CASRMTGGAFF. The full variable domain, completed using reference TRBV13 and TRBJ1-1, is AAGVIQSPRHLIKEKRETATLKCYPIPRHDTVYWYQQGPGQDPQFLISFYEKMQSDKGSIPDRFSAQQFSDYHSELNMSSLELGDSALYFCASRMTGGAFFGQGTRLTVV.